This T cell receptor (beta chain) was obtained from a study of T cells expressing NK-cell markers. Study context: Sorted CD3+CD56-NKG2C+, CD3+CD56+NKG2C+ and CD3+CD56+NKG2C- T cells supplied the TCR beta repertoires. Sequenced donors, eight in total, included seven who were HCMV-seropositive and one who was seronegative.

Whole-study findings and limits: These clonotypes also led the CD3+CD56-NKG2C+ fraction in a handful of donors. About 1.0-7.0% of CD8+ T cells in about six donors belonged to dominant NKG2C+ clonotypes.

A remark on this clonotype: Its antigen is undetermined.

From the 5' RACE reads, TCRdb lists one entry per CDR3 protein and no DNA. The sample table sets out about 160,000 distinct CDR3 sequences. This sequence originates from a woman between 18 and 75 years old in good health. The sequenced sample was blood T cells: a sorted CD56 or NKG2C T cell subset, CD4+ or CD8+ T cells, or bulk PBMC T cells (not recorded which).

The CDR3 here is CSVWGYNSPLHF. The chain uses TRBV20-1 and TRBJ1-6; TCRdb's D call of TRBD1 is untestable without DNA. CDR3 length equals 12 residues. Looked up from germline, CDR1 is DFQATT and CDR2 is SNEGSKA (reference sequence).